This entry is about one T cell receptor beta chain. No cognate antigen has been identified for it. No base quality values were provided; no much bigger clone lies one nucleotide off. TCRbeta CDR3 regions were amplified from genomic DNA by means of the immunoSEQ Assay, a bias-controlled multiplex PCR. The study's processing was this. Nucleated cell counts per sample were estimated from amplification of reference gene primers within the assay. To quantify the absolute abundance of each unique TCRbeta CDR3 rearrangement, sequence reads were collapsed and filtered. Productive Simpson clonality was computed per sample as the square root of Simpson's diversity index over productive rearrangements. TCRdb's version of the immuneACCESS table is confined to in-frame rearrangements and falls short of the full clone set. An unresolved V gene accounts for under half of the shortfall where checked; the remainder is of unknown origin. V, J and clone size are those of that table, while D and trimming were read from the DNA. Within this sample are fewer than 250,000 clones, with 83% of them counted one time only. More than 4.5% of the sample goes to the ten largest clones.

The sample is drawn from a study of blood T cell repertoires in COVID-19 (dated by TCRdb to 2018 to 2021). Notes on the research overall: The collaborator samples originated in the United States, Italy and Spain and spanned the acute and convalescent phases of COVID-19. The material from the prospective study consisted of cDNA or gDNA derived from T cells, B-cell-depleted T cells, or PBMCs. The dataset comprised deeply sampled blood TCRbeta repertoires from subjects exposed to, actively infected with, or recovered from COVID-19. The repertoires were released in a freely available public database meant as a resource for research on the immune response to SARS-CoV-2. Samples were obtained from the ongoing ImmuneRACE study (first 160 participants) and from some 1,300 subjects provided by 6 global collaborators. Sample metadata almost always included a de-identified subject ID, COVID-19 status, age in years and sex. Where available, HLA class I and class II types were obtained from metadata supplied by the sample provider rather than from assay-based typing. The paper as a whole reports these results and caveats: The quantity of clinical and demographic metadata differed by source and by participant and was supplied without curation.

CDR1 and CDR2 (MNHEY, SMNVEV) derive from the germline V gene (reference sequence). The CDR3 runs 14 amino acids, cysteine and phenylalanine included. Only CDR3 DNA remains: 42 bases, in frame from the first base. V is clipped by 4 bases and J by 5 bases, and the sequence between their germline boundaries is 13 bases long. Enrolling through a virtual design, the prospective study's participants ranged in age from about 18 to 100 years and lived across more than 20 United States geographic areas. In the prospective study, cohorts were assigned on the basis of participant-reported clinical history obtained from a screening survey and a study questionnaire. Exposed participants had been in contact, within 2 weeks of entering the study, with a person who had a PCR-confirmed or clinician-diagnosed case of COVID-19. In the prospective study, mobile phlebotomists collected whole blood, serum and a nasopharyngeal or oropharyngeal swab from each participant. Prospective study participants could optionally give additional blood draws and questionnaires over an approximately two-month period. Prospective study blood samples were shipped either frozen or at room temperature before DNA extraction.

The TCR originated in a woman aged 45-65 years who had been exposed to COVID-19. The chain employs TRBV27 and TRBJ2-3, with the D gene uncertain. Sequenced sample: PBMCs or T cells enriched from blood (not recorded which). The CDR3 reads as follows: CASSSGSAVDTQYF. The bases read TGTGCCAGCAGTTCCGGCTCGGCGGTAGATACGCAGTATTTT.